This paragraph covers one TCR beta chain sequence. The antigen is unknown. The junction departs from the called germline gene at one end, perhaps through a read error. The CDR3 loop spans 18 amino acids. Germline CDR1 and CDR2: SGHTA and FQGNSA. These data belong to a study of CD8+CD57+ T cells in acquired aplastic anemia. Study at large: Sorted cells (CD4+ and CD8+) yielded DNA amounts that averaged approximately 3.2 ug.

TCR beta VDJ and CDR3 profiles were obtained from a genomic DNA template. A single record per CDR3 protein comes from TCRdb applying MiXCR to the reads. The sample has about 170,000 distinct CDR3 sequences; 63% are singletons. Study results and caveats: Overlapping CD8+ CDR3 repertoires of patients and controls contained around 31 shared sequences.

The sequence came from a human donor in good health. This chain joins TRBV7-2 and TRBJ2-7, with 16 bases matching TRBD2. Input material: sorted CD4+, CD8+, or CD8+CD57+ T cells (not recorded which) from PBMCs. CDR3 residues: CASSLGTSGRATSYEQYF. CDR3 nucleotide sequence: TGTGCCAGCAGTTTAGGGACTAGCGGGAGGGCCACATCCTACGAGCAGTACTTC.